This T cell receptor beta chain was recorded in a study of blood T cell repertoires in COVID-19 (dated by TCRdb to 2020 to 2021). Study-level background: The collaborator samples originated in the United States, Italy and Spain and spanned the acute and convalescent phases of COVID-19. The material from the prospective study consisted of cDNA or gDNA derived from T cells, B-cell-depleted T cells, or PBMCs. Subjects who had been exposed to COVID-19, were actively infected with it, or had recovered from it provided the deeply sampled blood TCRbeta repertoires that made up the dataset. The repertoires were released in a freely available public database intended as a resource for research on the immune response to SARS-CoV-2. The samples were drawn from two sources: the first 160 participants of the ongoing ImmuneRACE study, and approximately 1,300 subjects contributed by 6 global collaborators. The sample metadata nearly always contained a de-identified subject ID, COVID-19 status, age in years and sex. HLA class I and class II types, where available, came from metadata supplied by the sample provider rather than from assay-based typing. Beyond this particular receptor, the publication reports: How much clinical and demographic metadata was included differed by source and by participant, and the metadata was provided uncurated.

About this clone: Its antigen specificity is not known. Base qualities are not recorded, but no much larger clone differs from it by a single base.

A second Seattle source provided samples from volunteer blood donors who had recovered from COVID-19. Whole blood was collected in K2EDTA tubes by collaborating institutions according to the institutions' own protocols. For TCRbeta analysis, collaborators shipped samples as frozen whole blood, isolated PBMCs, or DNA extracted from either of those sample types. TCRbeta CDR3 regions were amplified from genomic DNA using the immunoSEQ Assay, a bias-controlled multiplex PCR. The authors' pipeline ran thus. The number of nucleated cells in each sample was estimated by amplification of reference gene primers within the assay. To quantify the absolute abundance of each unique TCRbeta CDR3 rearrangement, sequence reads were collapsed and filtered. For each sample, productive Simpson clonality was calculated as the square root of Simpson's diversity index across productive rearrangements. TCRdb carries this immuneACCESS record with in-frame sequences only. Its versions omit some clonotypes, under half of them owing to an unresolved V gene in the studies checked, with the rest unexplained. That table gives V, J and clone size, and the DNA gave D and trimming. For this sample there are about 190,000 clones; around 79% appear just once. The leading ten clones occupy approximately 15% of the sample.

Trimming takes 1 base from V and 9 bases from J, and the germline ends sit 7 bases apart. From its cysteine to its phenylalanine, the CDR3 spans 12 amino acids. Only CDR3 DNA is held: 36 bases, read in frame from base 1. The germline V gene (reference sequence) yields SEHNR for CDR1 and FQNEAQ for CDR2. This chain joins TRBV7-9 to TRBJ2-1; the best D guess is TRBD1, with 6 bases matching. Sequenced material: peripheral blood. The TCR originated in a man aged 50 to 60 who had recovered from COVID-19. The DNA reads TGTGCCAGCAGCTTAGAAGGGGGTGAGCAGTTCTTC. The resulting protein is CASSLEGGEQFF.